These 32 T cell receptor beta chains came from one sample sequenced in a study of control samples from healthy donors and cancer patients. Using immunoSEQ multiplex PCR, the repertoire was profiled, and TCRdb retains in-frame clones only, with some absent. Found here are approximately 97,000 clones, approximately 92% of them singletons; the top ten hold approximately 3%. Sequencing used blood. Source of these receptors: a human donor in good health. The donor label of this sample is uncertain.

V and J are TRBV25-1 and TRBJ1-1; TRBD1 aligns across 7 bases. Trimming removed 5 bases from V and 3 bases from J; junction bases left unmatched: 6. This CDR3 comprises 14 residues. Germline V CDR1 and CDR2: MGHDK, SYGVNS. The CDR3 protein is CASSPSDRYTEAFF. The CDR3 DNA reads TGTGCCAGCAGTCCCTCGGACAGGTACACTGAAGCTTTCTTT.

Turning to this clone: Other DNA sequences in the sample encode the same CDR3. V gene TRBV6-5 combines with J gene TRBJ1-1; D is ambiguous. CDR3 length: 13 amino acids. Germline CDR1 is MNHEY and CDR2 is SVGAGI. Trimming left V 6 bases short and J 1 base short, with 9 bases between. CDR3 DNA: TGTGCCAGCAGACGTCACGCGAACACTGAAGCTTTCTTT. It yields the protein CASRRHANTEAFF.

This clone was counted a single time. The chain combines TRBV6-2 or TRBV6-3 with TRBJ2-3; weak D call: TRBD1 (6 bases). In germline, CDR1 is MNHEY, CDR2 SVGEGT. Trimming took off 2 bases at V and 2 bases at J, with 11 bases between the two ends. This CDR3 is 15 amino acids long. The CDR3 spells CASSYHRTVTDTQYF. CDR3 coding DNA: TGTGCCAGCAGTTACCACCGGACAGTCACAGATACGCAGTATTTT.

This chain joins TRBV5-6 and TRBJ2-5; 9 positions agree with TRBD2. The germline V gene has CDR1 SGHDT and CDR2 YYEEEE. The V gene end was trimmed by 0 bases and the J gene end by 5 bases; junction bases not matched to a gene: 17. This CDR3 has 19 amino acids. The CDR3 here is CASSLALAGRLYPPETQYF. CDR3 DNA sequence: TGTGCCAGCAGCTTGGCGCTAGCGGGGAGACTGTACCCTCCCGAGACCCAGTACTTC.

V is TRBV6-2 or TRBV6-3 and J is TRBJ2-4, with 10 bases identical to TRBD2. The CDR3 totals 16 residues. The V gene end was trimmed by 2 bases and the J gene end by 8 bases; junction bases not matched to a gene: 9. CDR1 MNHEY and CDR2 SVGEGT come from the germline V gene. The CDR3 loop reads CASSYGSSGGQYIQYF. In nucleotides, the CDR3 is TGTGCCAGCAGTTACGGTAGTAGCGGGGGGCAATACATTCAGTACTTC.

The rearrangement links TRBV4-2 to TRBJ1-4; D remains unclear. Trimming cost V 0 bases and J 4 bases, with 9 bases left between them. In germline, CDR1 is LGHNA, CDR2 YNFKEQ. This CDR3 contains 15 residues. CDR3 residues: CASSQDRGSNEKLFF. CDR3 DNA sequence: TGTGCCAGCAGCCAAGATCGTGGAAGTAATGAAAAACTGTTTTTT.

The J gene is TRBJ2-1, the V gene TRBV7-8; 10 positions match TRBD1. With V trimmed by 2 bases and J by 6 bases, 25 bases remained unmatched. This CDR3 has 22 amino acids. Germline V gene lookup returns CDR1 SGHVS and CDR2 FQNEAQ. CDR3 nucleotide sequence: TGTGCCAGCAGCTTAATTCTTCGACCCGGGGGATACGGGACAGGGGATTTCAATGAGCAGTTCTTC. It encodes CASSLILRPGGYGTGDFNEQFF.

The CDR3 region has the DNA TGTGCCAGCTCATCTAGCTCCTATAATTCACCCCTCCACTTT. Translated: CASSSSSYNSPLHF. The V gene is TRBV18, the J gene TRBJ1-6; D remains unclear. The V end lost 5 bases, the J end lost 0 bases, and 5 bases lay between the germline ends. Germline lookup yields CDR1 KGHSH and CDR2 LQKENI. The CDR3 length is 14 residues.

J is TRBJ2-5 and V is TRBV7-2; TRBD2 matches 13 bases. The CDR3 length is 16 residues. Germline V lookup: CDR1 SGHTA, CDR2 FQGNSA. Trimming removed 1 base from V and 1 base from J; junction bases left unmatched: 0. DNA for the CDR3: TGTGCCAGCAGCTTAGGGACTAGCGGGGGCCAAGAGACCCAGTACTTC. Translating gives CASSLGTSGGQETQYF.

The chain couples TRBV29-1 to TRBJ1-1; D ambiguous. The V gene's germline CDR1 is SQVTM and CDR2 ANQGSEA. The CDR3 loop spans 13 amino acids. The V gene lost 0 bases and the J gene lost 10 bases, with 15 bases spanning the gap. The chain's CDR3 is CSVEELPGSGAFF. In DNA, the CDR3 is TGCAGCGTTGAAGAGTTGCCGGGATCCGGAGCTTTCTTT.

V gene TRBV7-2 combines with J gene TRBJ2-1, with D unresolved. Germline CDR1 SGHTA, CDR2 FQGNSA. Trimming pared 6 bases from V and 10 bases from J, leaving 19 bases between. The CDR3 contains 14 residues. This chain's CDR3 is CASSYIPFLGEQFF. CDR3 nucleotide sequence: TGTGCCAGCAGTTATATCCCTTTTTTGGGGGAGCAGTTCTTC.

J is TRBJ2-1 and V is TRBV7-2, with 9 bases that match TRBD1. This CDR3 has 15 residues. Germline assignment: CDR1 SGHTA and CDR2 FQGNSA. The trim removed 5 bases at V and 7 bases at J, leaving 9 bases unmatched. The CDR3 bases are TGTGCCAGCAGCCTAGGGACAGGGACTCCTAATGAGCAGTTCTTC. This encodes CASSLGTGTPNEQFF.

Concerning this clone itself: Other nucleotide sequences from this sample produce the same CDR3. The V call is TRBV9, the J call TRBJ2-2; D remains ambiguous. Germline CDR1 SGDLS, CDR2 YYNGEE. V gave up 1 base and J gave up 5 bases, with 3 bases separating them. The CDR3 is 12 amino acids. The CDR3 nucleotides are TGTGCCAGCAGCGTATATACCGGGGAGCTGTTTTTT. Translation gives CASSVYTGELFF.

The chain has TRBV12-2 and TRBJ2-7; TRBD1, as called in the table, went unchecked against the DNA. TRBV12-2 is noted as a pseudogene. This CDR3 spans 17 amino acids. CDR3 sequence: CASRSRLGGQGAYEQYV. For the CDR3, the DNA is TGTGCAAGTCGCTCTCGCCTAGGGGGACAGGGCGCCTACGAGCAGTACGTC.

This chain uses TRBV5-6 with TRBJ1-6; no firm D call. Germline V gene sequence: CDR1 SGHDT, CDR2 YYEEEE. The CDR3 loop spans 15 amino acids. V was pared by 2 bases and J by 7 bases, with 13 bases between. CDR3 DNA sequence: TGTGCCAGCAGCTTAAGCCGGCTTGGGAATTCACCCCTCCACTTT. This translates into CASSLSRLGNSPLHF.

The chain recombines TRBV15 with TRBJ2-5; no definite D call. Germline-derived CDR1 and CDR2 are LNHNV and YYDKDF (reference sequence). The CDR3 sequence is 18 residues long. The germline V and J ends were trimmed by 0 bases and 4 bases, with 21 bases remaining between them. The CDR3 loop is CATSRESYMADLRETQYF. The CDR3 DNA is TGTGCCACCAGCAGAGAGTCGTATATGGCGGACCTCCGAGAGACCCAGTACTTC. Drawing the rest from reference TRBV15 and TRBJ2-5, the complete variable domain is DAMVIQNPRYQVTQFGKPVTLSCSQTLNHNVMYWYQQKSSQAPKLLFHYYDKDFNNEADTPDNFQSRRPNTSFCFLDIRSPGLGDTAMYLCATSRESYMADLRETQYFGPGTRLLVL.

The rearrangement links TRBV2 to TRBJ2-2; D uncertain. V lost 8 bases and J 7 bases, leaving 8 bases between the germline ends. Germline-derived CDR1 and CDR2 are SNHLY and FYNNEI. This CDR3 has 11 residues. CDR3 nucleotides: TGTGCCAGCCGCAAGGGCGGGGAGCTGTTTTTT. Translated, it gives CASRKGGELFF.

As DNA, the CDR3 is TGTGCCAGCAGCAAGACCGGGACACCACGGCCTGGGGAAGCTTTCTTT. It encodes CASSKTGTPRPGEAFF. The chain is built from TRBV5-6 and TRBJ1-1; TRBD1 is a possible D gene (6 bases). The CDR3 sequence is 16 residues long. The germline V gene has CDR1 SGHDT and CDR2 YYEEEE. Trimming removed 4 bases at V and 8 bases at J, with 24 bases between. Drawing the rest from reference TRBV5-6 and TRBJ1-1, the complete variable domain is DAGVTQSPTHLIKTRGQQVTLRCSPKSGHDTVSWYQQALGQGPQFIFQYYEEEERQRGNFPDRFSGHQFPNYSSELNVNALLLGDSALYLCASSKTGTPRPGEAFFGQGTRLTVV.

Points on this clone: The same CDR3 can be traced to other DNA sequences in this sample. The chain joins TRBV19 to TRBJ1-1; D unresolved. Germline V gene sequence: CDR1 LNHDA, CDR2 SQIVND (reference sequence). V shed 3 bases and J shed 2 bases, with 7 bases lying between them. This CDR3 contains 13 residues. In DNA form, the CDR3 reads TGTGCCAGTAGTATTACGTTAAACACTGAAGCTTTCTTT. This gives the protein CASSITLNTEAFF.

This clone occurred a few times. The genes are TRBV3-1 (or the pseudogene TRBV3-2) and TRBJ2-3; D not resolved. The CDR3 spans 11 residues. Trimming cost V 3 bases and J 2 bases, with 0 bases left between them. Germline V CDR1 and CDR2: LGHDT, YNNKEL (reference sequence). The CDR3 sequence: CASSHTDTQYF. The CDR3 DNA follows: TGTGCCAGCAGCCACACAGATACGCAGTATTTT.

The CDR3 region has the DNA TGTGCCAGCAGCTCGAGAGGGGGAGACTATGGCTACACCTTC. This encodes CASSSRGGDYGYTF. The rearrangement uses TRBV7-9 and TRBJ1-2, with D perhaps matching TRBD1 (6 bases). The CDR3 is made up of 14 amino acids. CDR1 is SEHNR and CDR2 is FQNEAQ in the germline V gene (reference sequence). Trimming took 4 bases from V and 3 from J, leaving 12 bases between them.

V gene TRBV19 combines with J gene TRBJ1-1; no clear D. Deletions cut 7 bases from V and 0 bases from J, with 15 bases between. CDR1 and CDR2 (germline): LNHDA, SQIVND (reference sequence). The CDR3 covers 15 residues. The chain's CDR3 is CASTSGRTVNTEAFF. As DNA, the CDR3 is TGTGCCAGTACCAGCGGGAGGACGGTGAACACTGAAGCTTTCTTT.

The rearrangement links TRBV2 to TRBJ1-2; no firm D call. CDR3 length: 14 residues. In germline, CDR1 is SNHLY, CDR2 FYNNEI. Trimming pared 11 bases from V and 7 bases from J, leaving 23 bases between. CDR3: CAGVLQKGLVGYTF. CDR3 sequence (DNA): TGTGCCGGTGTCCTACAGAAGGGCCTCGTTGGCTACACCTTC.

The chain combines TRBV9 with TRBJ2-1; D ambiguous. V gave up 4 bases and J gave up 0 bases, with 5 bases separating them. Per the germline V gene, CDR1 is SGDLS and CDR2 is YYNGEE. CDR3 length: 13 residues. The CDR3 coding sequence is TGTGCCAGCAGCAAAGTCTCCTACAATGAGCAGTTCTTC. Protein: CASSKVSYNEQFF. Full variable domain (missing parts from reference TRBV9 and TRBJ2-1): DSGVTQTPKHLITATGQRVTLRCSPRSGDLSVYWYQQSLDQGLQFLIQYYNGEERAKGNILERFSAQQFPDLHSELNLSSLELGDSALYFCASSKVSYNEQFFGPGTRLTVL.

The CDR3 nucleotides read TGTGCCACCAGTGACTTCTCGTTTGCAGGGCCAGATACGCAGTATTTT. Protein sequence: CATSDFSFAGPDTQYF. The chain joins TRBV24-1 to TRBJ2-3; D might be TRBD1 (5 bases). The germline V gene encodes CDR1 KGHDR and CDR2 SFDVKD. V was shortened by 4 bases and J by 4 bases, with 17 bases between the two germline ends. CDR3 length: 16 residues.

The chain is built from TRBV10-1 and TRBJ2-7; D is ambiguous. Germline CDR1 WNHNN, CDR2 SYGVQD (reference sequence). Trimming took off 5 bases at V and 2 bases at J, with 10 bases between the two ends. The CDR3 is made up of 13 amino acids. CDR3 amino acids: CASSPGDAYEQYF. For the CDR3, the DNA is TGCGCCAGCAGTCCAGGCGACGCCTACGAGCAGTACTTC.

The chain has TRBV19 and TRBJ1-5; D gene uncertain. The germline V gene encodes CDR1 LNHDA and CDR2 SQIVND (reference sequence). The CDR3 runs to 15 residues. Trimming left V 4 bases short and J 3 bases short, with 13 bases between. This CDR3 is CASSTGRRDNQPQHF. In DNA form, the CDR3 reads TGTGCCAGTAGTACCGGCAGACGGGACAATCAGCCCCAGCATTTT.

The chain uses TRBV21-1 and TRBJ1-6; no check of the table's D call, TRBD1, against the DNA was made. TRBV21-1 is a documented pseudogene. The CDR3 covers 18 residues. The CDR3 nucleotides read TGTGCCAGCAGCAAAGATCGAAGTAGGAACAGGGCCGTCTTACCCCTCCACTTT. Its protein product is CASSKDRSRNRAVLPLHF.

This clone was observed a single time. This sequence joins TRBV7-9 and TRBJ1-5, with D hard to call. V gave up 3 bases and J gave up 1 base, with 4 bases separating them. Germline CDR1 is SEHNR and CDR2 is FQNEAQ (reference sequence). The CDR3 totals 13 residues. The CDR3 DNA follows: TGTGCCAGCAGCTTCGACAGCAATCAGCCCCAGCATTTT. Amino acids: CASSFDSNQPQHF. The variable domain in full, completed from reference TRBV7-9 and TRBJ1-5, reads DTGVSQNPRHKITKRGQNVTFRCDPISEHNRLYWYRQTLGQGPEFLTYFQNEAQLEKSRLLSDRFSAERPKGSFSTLEIQRTEQGDSAMYLCASSFDSNQPQHFGDGTRLSIL.

This rearrangement joins TRBV2 to TRBJ2-5; TRBD2 matches 10 bases. V was clipped by 4 bases and J by 5 bases; unmatched bases: 10. CDR1 SNHLY and CDR2 FYNNEI come from the germline V gene. This CDR3 has 16 residues. The CDR3 reads CASSVLAGDVGETQYF. DNA for the CDR3: TGTGCCAGCAGTGTCCTAGCGGGGGATGTTGGGGAGACCCAGTACTTC.

The CDR3 spells CASSSRRGLGNQPQHF. For the CDR3, the DNA is TGTGCCAGCAGCAGCCGGAGGGGTTTGGGCAATCAGCCCCAGCATTTT. This chain uses TRBV7-2 with TRBJ1-5, with D possibly TRBD1 on 5 matching bases. The length of the CDR3 is 16 residues. V was trimmed by 5 bases and J by 2 bases, leaving 16 bases between them. CDR1 is SGHTA and CDR2 is FQGNSA in the germline V gene.

The chain couples TRBV5-1 to TRBJ1-1; D remains unclear. Germline CDR1 SGHRS, CDR2 YFSETQ. The CDR3 has 13 amino acids. Trimming cost V 0 bases and J 4 bases, with 7 bases left between them. CDR3 in amino acids: CASSLGLGTEAFF. In DNA form, the CDR3 reads TGCGCCAGCAGCTTGGGTCTTGGCACTGAAGCTTTCTTT.